The 17 T cell receptor beta chains listed next were all sequenced from one sample in a study of blood T cell repertoires in COVID-19. Clones were read by immunoSEQ multiplex PCR, and TCRdb kept only the in-frame ones, dropping some. This sample has 400,000 to 550,000 clones, with roughly nine tenths found just once. The sequenced material came from PBMCs or T cells enriched from blood (not recorded which). These receptor sequences come from a young woman with acute COVID-19.

As to this clone: This specimen includes other DNA sequences encoding the same CDR3. The gene calls are TRBV28 and TRBJ2-6; 7 positions match TRBD1. The germline gives CDR1 MDHEN, CDR2 SYDVKM. The CDR3 spans 15 residues. The trim removed 6 bases at V and 1 base at J, leaving 3 bases unmatched. The CDR3 is CASRSTGSGANVLTF. In DNA, the CDR3 is TGTGCCAGCAGGTCGACAGGGTCTGGGGCCAACGTCCTGACTTTC.

The rearrangement uses TRBV27 and TRBJ2-7; 7 bases align to TRBD2. V was pared by 3 bases and J by 3 bases, with 8 bases of the junction left unmatched. The CDR3 totals 15 residues. CDR1 and CDR2 from the germline V gene are MNHEY and SMNVEV (reference sequence). The DNA for the CDR3 is TGTGCCAGCAGTTTGTCGTCTAGCGGTCTCTACGAGCAGTACTTC. This encodes CASSLSSSGLYEQYF.

The V call is TRBV4-1, the J call TRBJ1-4, with D unclear. CDR3 size: 13 residues. V was cut by 1 base and J by 8 bases, with 8 bases left in between. The V gene's germline CDR1 is MGHRA and CDR2 YSYEKL. The CDR3 DNA sequence: TGCGCCAGCAGCCAAGGCCTAGTAGAAAAACTGTTTTTT. It translates to CASSQGLVEKLFF.

This clone turned up a few times. The V call is TRBV10-2, the J call TRBJ1-1; 8 nucleotides line up with TRBD1. The junction had 14 bases not matched to a gene; V was cut back by 6 bases and J by 5 bases. Germline V CDR1 and CDR2: WSHSY, SAAADI. The CDR3 sequence is 16 residues long. This CDR3 is CASRLGQVGQGTEAFF. In DNA, the CDR3 is TGCGCCAGCAGGCTGGGACAGGTCGGGCAGGGGACTGAAGCTTTCTTT.

The DNA for the CDR3 is TGTGCCAGCAGCCAAGCCGACAGGGCATTCGATGGCTACACCTTC. Its protein product is CASSQADRAFDGYTF. The rearrangement uses TRBV3-1 (or the pseudogene TRBV3-2) and TRBJ1-2, with TRBD1 matching over 7 bases. CDR1 is LGHDT and CDR2 is YNNKEL in the germline V gene (reference sequence). With 1 base clipped from V and 6 bases from J, the junction kept 8 bases outside the gene matches. The CDR3 runs 15 residues.

V is TRBV10-3 and J is TRBJ1-2; perhaps TRBD1 as D (6 bases). Germline V gives CDR1 ENHRY, CDR2 SYGVKD. The CDR3 is 12 residues long. V was cut by 8 bases and J by 4 bases, with 11 bases left in between. CDR3 DNA sequence: TGTGCCATCGGGGGCGGAGGCTATGGCTACACCTTC. Its translation is CAIGGGGYGYTF.

V is TRBV13 and J is TRBJ2-7, with 12 bases aligning to TRBD1. V gave up 1 base and J gave up 4 bases; unmatched junction bases: 2. Germline values: CDR1 PRHDT, CDR2 FYEKMQ (reference sequence). The CDR3 contains 15 residues. The CDR3 bases are TGTGCCAGCAGCTTAGAGGGACAGGGGGCTTACGAGCAGTACTTC. It yields the protein CASSLEGQGAYEQYF. Full variable domain (outside the CDR3, taken from reference TRBV13 and TRBJ2-7): AAGVIQSPRHLIKEKRETATLKCYPIPRHDTVYWYQQGPGQDPQFLISFYEKMQSDKGSIPDRFSAQQFSDYHSELNMSSLELGDSALYFCASSLEGQGAYEQYFGPGTRLTVT.

The genes are TRBV2 and TRBJ1-1; 7 bases map to TRBD1. V lost 6 bases, J lost 2 bases, and 12 bases stayed unmatched. Germline CDR1 SNHLY, CDR2 FYNNEI. The CDR3 consists of 16 residues. The CDR3 coding sequence is TGTGCCAGCAGGTGGACAGGTTTCTCCACCAACACTGAAGCTTTCTTT. It translates to CASRWTGFSTNTEAFF. Combining the CDR3 with reference TRBV2 and TRBJ1-1 gives the whole variable domain EPEVTQTPSHQVTQMGQEVILRCVPISNHLYFYWYRQILGQKVEFLVSFYNNEISEKSEIFDDQFSVERPDGSNFTLKIRSTKLEDSAMYFCASRWTGFSTNTEAFFGQGTRLTVV.

The chain has TRBV6-2 or TRBV6-3 and TRBJ2-7; D gene unclear. Trimming took 3 bases from V and 2 from J, leaving 14 bases between them. The CDR3 sequence is 15 residues long. CDR1 is MNHEY and CDR2 is SVGEGT in the germline V gene. CDR3 coding DNA: TGTGCCAGCAGTTATGGTGGCGGTGCAACCTACGAGCAGTACTTC. Protein product: CASSYGGGATYEQYF.

The chain's CDR3 is CASTHGVSQPQHF. CDR3 nucleotide sequence: TGTGCCAGCACGCACGGGGTGAGTCAGCCCCAGCATTTT. The chain employs TRBV6-5 and TRBJ1-5; D not certain. Germline lookup yields CDR1 MNHEY and CDR2 SVGAGI. V dropped 7 bases and J dropped 6 bases, with 13 bases sitting between them. The CDR3 consists of 13 residues.

This rearrangement joins TRBV28 to TRBJ1-3, with 10 bases matching TRBD1. Germline V gives CDR1 MDHEN, CDR2 SYDVKM. This CDR3 comprises 16 residues. V lost 5 bases to trimming and J lost 0 bases; unmatched junction nucleotides: 4. CDR3 loop: CASSQGQGNSGNTIYF. CDR3 DNA: TGTGCCAGCAGTCAGGGACAGGGGAACTCTGGAAACACCATATATTTT.

This clone appeared a few times. This rearrangement joins TRBV5-1 to TRBJ1-1; D not resolved. The CDR3 consists of 14 residues. Trimming shortened V by 1 base and J by 1 base, and 8 bases separated the two germline ends. The germline CDR1 and CDR2 sequences are SGHRS and YFSETQ. The CDR3 nucleotides read TGCGCCAGCAGCTTGAAGGCAGGGAACACTGAAGCTTTCTTT. Its protein is CASSLKAGNTEAFF.

This chain joins TRBV20-1 and TRBJ1-6; no clear D gene. V lost 3 bases and J 6 bases, leaving 6 bases between the germline ends. Germline V gives CDR1 DFQATT, CDR2 SNEGSKA (reference sequence). This CDR3 comprises 12 residues. The DNA of the CDR3 is TGCAGTGCTAGTGGAGGTAATTCACCCCTCCACTTT. This sequence encodes CSASGGNSPLHF.

This clone was seen only a few times. V gene TRBV5-4 combines with J gene TRBJ2-3; TRBD2 matches 9 bases. The CDR3 is made up of 16 amino acids. Germline V CDR1 and CDR2: SGHNT, YYREEE (reference sequence). V dropped 0 bases and J dropped 6; count of bases not matched to a gene: 8. DNA for the CDR3: TGTGCCAGCAGCTTGGACATAGCGGGAGCGGGGGATACGCAGTATTTT. Protein product: CASSLDIAGAGDTQYF.

The chain links TRBV28 to TRBJ1-5; D unclear. The length of the CDR3 is 12 residues. Trimming cost V 11 bases and J 3 bases, with 11 bases left between them. The V gene's germline CDR1 is MDHEN and CDR2 SYDVKM. In nucleotides, the CDR3 is TGTGCCGGACGGACTTCCAATCAGCCCCAGCATTTT. This translates into CAGRTSNQPQHF.

The V call is TRBV4-2, the J call TRBJ2-1, with 14 bases that match TRBD2. The CDR3 runs to 16 residues. The J segment lost 9 bases and the V segment lost 1 base, leaving 5 bases of the junction unmatched. The V gene's germline CDR1 is LGHNA and CDR2 YNFKEQ. The CDR3 loop is CASSQGLAGGLGEQFF. The DNA for the CDR3 is TGTGCCAGCAGCCAAGGACTAGCGGGGGGGCTAGGTGAGCAGTTCTTC.

CDR3 bases: TGTGCCAGCTCCCCTTCCACTAGTTCCGAGCAGTACTTC. Protein sequence: CASSPSTSSEQYF. This rearrangement joins TRBV18 to TRBJ2-7; the D gene is possibly TRBD2 (5 bases). CDR1 and CDR2 (germline): KGHSH, LQKENI. This CDR3 is 13 amino acids long. V was shortened by 6 bases and J by 6 bases, with 15 bases between the two germline ends. Full variable domain (rest looked up from reference TRBV18 and TRBJ2-7): NAGVMQNPRHLVRRRGQEARLRCSPMKGHSHVYWYRQLPEEGLKFMVYLQKENIIDESGMPKERFSAEFPKEGPSILRIQQVVRGDSAAYFCASSPSTSSEQYFGPGTRLTVT.